This T cell receptor beta chain was retrieved from a study of blood T cell repertoires in COVID-19. Looking at the study overall: From T cells, B-cell-depleted T cells, or PBMCs came the material, which was cDNA or gDNA.

This CDR3 comprises 17 residues. Germline V CDR1 and CDR2: SGHAT, FQNNGV. The trim removed 0 bases at V and 5 bases at J, leaving 6 bases unmatched. Original handling: Reference gene primer amplification gave estimated nucleated cell counts. Generated by immunoSEQ multiplex PCR, the TCRdb table keeps only in-frame clones and is missing some. Clone size and the V and J calls come from that table; the DNA yielded D and trimming. The table has roughly 220,000 clones, 84% seen once. The clonotype comes from a woman in her thirties or forties who had recovered from COVID-19. Sequenced material: peripheral blood. This chain uses TRBV11-2 with TRBJ1-4, with 10 bases aligning to TRBD1. The CDR3 coding sequence is TGTGCCAGCAGCTTAGATATTTCGACAGGGGGCAATGAAAAACTGTTTTTT. This codes for CASSLDISTGGNEKLFF.